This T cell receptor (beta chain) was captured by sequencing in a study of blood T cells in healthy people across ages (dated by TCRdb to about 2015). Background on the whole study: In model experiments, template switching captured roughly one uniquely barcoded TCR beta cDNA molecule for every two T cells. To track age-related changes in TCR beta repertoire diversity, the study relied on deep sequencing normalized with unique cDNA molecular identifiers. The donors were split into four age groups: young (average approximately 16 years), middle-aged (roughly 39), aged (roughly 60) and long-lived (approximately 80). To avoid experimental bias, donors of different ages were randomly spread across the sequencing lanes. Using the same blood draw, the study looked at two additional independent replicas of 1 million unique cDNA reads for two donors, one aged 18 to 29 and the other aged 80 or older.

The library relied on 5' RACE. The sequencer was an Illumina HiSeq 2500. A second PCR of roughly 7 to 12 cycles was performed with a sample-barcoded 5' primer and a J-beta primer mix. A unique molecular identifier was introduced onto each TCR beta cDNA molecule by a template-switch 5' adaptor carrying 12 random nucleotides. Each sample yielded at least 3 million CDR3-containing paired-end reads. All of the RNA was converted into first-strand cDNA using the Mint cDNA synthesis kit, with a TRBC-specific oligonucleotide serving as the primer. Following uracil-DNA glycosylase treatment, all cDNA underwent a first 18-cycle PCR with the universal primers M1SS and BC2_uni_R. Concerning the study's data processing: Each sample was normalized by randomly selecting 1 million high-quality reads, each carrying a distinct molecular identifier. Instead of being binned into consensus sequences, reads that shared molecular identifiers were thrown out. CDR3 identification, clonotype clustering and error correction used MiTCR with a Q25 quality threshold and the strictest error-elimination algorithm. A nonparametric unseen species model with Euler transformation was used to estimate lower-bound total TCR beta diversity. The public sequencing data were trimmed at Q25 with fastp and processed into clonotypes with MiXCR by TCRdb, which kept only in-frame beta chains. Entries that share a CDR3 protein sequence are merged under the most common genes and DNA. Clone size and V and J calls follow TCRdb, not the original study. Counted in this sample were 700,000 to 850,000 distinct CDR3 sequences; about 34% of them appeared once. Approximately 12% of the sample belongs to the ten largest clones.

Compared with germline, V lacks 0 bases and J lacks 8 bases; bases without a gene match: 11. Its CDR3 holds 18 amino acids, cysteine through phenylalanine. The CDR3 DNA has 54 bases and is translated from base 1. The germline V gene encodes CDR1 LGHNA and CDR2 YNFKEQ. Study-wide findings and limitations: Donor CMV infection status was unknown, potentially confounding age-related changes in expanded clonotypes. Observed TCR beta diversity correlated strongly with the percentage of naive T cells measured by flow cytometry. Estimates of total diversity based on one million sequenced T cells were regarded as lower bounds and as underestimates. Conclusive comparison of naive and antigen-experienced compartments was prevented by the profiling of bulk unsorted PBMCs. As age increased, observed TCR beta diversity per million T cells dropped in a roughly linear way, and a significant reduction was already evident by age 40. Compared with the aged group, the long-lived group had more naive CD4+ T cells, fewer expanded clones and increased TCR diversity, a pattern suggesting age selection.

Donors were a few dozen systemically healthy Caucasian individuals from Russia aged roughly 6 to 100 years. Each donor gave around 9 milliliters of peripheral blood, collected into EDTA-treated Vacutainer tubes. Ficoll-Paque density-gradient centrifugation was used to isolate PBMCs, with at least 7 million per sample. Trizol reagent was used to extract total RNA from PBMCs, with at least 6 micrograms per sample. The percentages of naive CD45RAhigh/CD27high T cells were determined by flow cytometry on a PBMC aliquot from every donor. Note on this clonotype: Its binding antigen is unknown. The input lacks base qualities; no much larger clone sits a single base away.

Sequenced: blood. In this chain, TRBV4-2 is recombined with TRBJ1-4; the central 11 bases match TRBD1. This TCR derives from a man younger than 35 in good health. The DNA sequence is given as TGTGCCAGCAGCCAAGATTACATCGGACAGGGGGCCGAAGAAAAACTGTTTTTT. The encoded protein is CASSQDYIGQGAEEKLFF.